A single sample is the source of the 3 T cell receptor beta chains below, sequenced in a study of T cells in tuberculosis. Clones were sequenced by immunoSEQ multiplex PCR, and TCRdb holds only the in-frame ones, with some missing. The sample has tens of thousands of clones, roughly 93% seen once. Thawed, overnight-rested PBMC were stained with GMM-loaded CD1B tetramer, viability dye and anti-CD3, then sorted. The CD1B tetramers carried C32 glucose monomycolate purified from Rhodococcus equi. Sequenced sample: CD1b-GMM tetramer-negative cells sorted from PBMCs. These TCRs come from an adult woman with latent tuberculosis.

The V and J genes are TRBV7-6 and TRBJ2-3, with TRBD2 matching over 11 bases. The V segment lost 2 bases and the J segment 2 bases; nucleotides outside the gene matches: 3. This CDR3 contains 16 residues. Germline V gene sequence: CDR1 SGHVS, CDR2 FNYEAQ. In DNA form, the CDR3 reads TGTGCCAGCAGCTTATTAGCGGGGGGGCTCACAGATACGCAGTATTTT. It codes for CASSLLAGGLTDTQYF.

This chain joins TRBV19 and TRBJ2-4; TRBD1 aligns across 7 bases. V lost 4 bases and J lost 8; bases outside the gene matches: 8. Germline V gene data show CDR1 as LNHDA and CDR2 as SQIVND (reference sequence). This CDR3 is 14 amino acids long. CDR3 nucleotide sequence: TGTGCCAGTAGTACGCAGGGGGATGTAGACATTCAGTACTTC. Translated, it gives CASSTQGDVDIQYF.

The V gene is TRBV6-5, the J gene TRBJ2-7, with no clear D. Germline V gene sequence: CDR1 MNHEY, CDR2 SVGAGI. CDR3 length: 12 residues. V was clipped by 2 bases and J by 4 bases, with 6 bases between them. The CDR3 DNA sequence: TGTGCCAGCAGTTACGGGCAGTACGAGCAGTACTTC. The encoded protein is CASSYGQYEQYF.